This TCR beta chain was documented in a study of T cells after yellow fever vaccination (dated by TCRdb to the late 2010s). With respect to the entire study: Libraries from fractions with low cell numbers were prepared with the SMART-Seq v4 Ultra Low Input RNA kit. Bulk TCR alpha and beta repertoires were sequenced longitudinally to track T-cell clones before and after primary and booster YFV17D yellow fever vaccination. The cohort comprised two healthy male donors, one aged 18 to 30 and one aged 30 to 40 years. Blood was drawn at multiple timepoints before and after primary and secondary immunization, with bulk PBMC replicates and cell subsets isolated. Paper-wide results and their limitations: Compared with the primary T-cell response, the secondary T-cell response was weaker but faster, peaking on day 5 rather than day 15. A small share of clonotypes occurred in both CD4 and CD8 compartments, likely arising from convergent recombination. FACS-sorted repertoires could contain abundant contaminating clonotypes from the bulk population, so computational filtering was required. Most clones expanded after primary vaccination (approximately 97% of CD4 and 70% to 90% of CD8) were re-detected after the booster, suggesting that broad memory maintenance occurred. Because only a couple of donors were included in the study, the extent to which the findings can be generalized is limited.

TCR cDNA was made using 5'RACE template switching, a step that added a universal primer site and unique molecular identifiers. Priming of cDNA synthesis was performed from both the TCR alpha and TCR beta constant segments. Library amplification involved two PCR steps, and the second step added sample barcodes and sequencing adapters. Sequencing of libraries was performed on Illumina HiSeq 2500 (2x100 bp) or NovaSeq (2x150 bp). In the paper's pipeline: MIGEC was used to demultiplex reads and collapse the reads into UMI consensus sequences, and MiXCR was used for V(D)J alignment. Vaccine-responding clonotypes were identified with edgeR using replicate PBMC samples, with FDR below 0.01 and a log2 fold change above 5 up to day 15 being required. Each bulk clonotype was labeled CD4 or CD8 based on which sequenced repertoire, CD4 or CD8, contained the clonotype at higher abundance. TCRdb trimmed the raw reads at Q25, called clones with MiXCR and kept productive beta chains. Rows are combined by CDR3 protein, so each entry shows the most common genes and DNA. These V and J calls are TCRdb output, not the study's own analysis. The sample table lists 250,000 to 300,000 distinct CDR3 sequences, roughly 13% of them with a count of one. 0.4% to 0.55% of the sample comes from the top ten.

Via the germline V gene, CDR1 is MNHEY and CDR2 SVGAGI. Between the V and J ends, shortened by 4 bases and 6 bases respectively, the junction contains 16 bases. Spanning cysteine to phenylalanine, the CDR3 consists of 15 amino acids. Only the CDR3 part of the read is kept: 45 bases, read in frame from the first base. The sample's treatment or condition label is to be understood as: live attenuated yellow fever vaccine strain. A standard Ficoll-Paque protocol was used to isolate PBMCs from peripheral blood. Dynabeads CD4 and CD8 positive selection kits were used to isolate CD4 and CD8 T-cell fractions. TriZol was used to extract RNA from bulk PBMCs, CD4 and CD8 fractions, and dextramer-positive and dextramer-negative fractions. This clonotype has just a few counts. No cognate antigen has been identified for it. Within one base of it there is no much larger clone, and no base qualities were kept.

The sample consisted of CD4+ T cells sorted from PBMCs, taken 45 days after the yellow fever booster vaccination. This sequence was found in a man aged 30 to 45 who received the YFV17D yellow fever vaccine. The chain is made from TRBV6-5 and TRBJ2-4; a weak D assignment points to TRBD2 (5 bases agree). The nucleotide sequence reads as follows: TGTGCCAGCAGTTTAAGGGCTCCGGCGGGAAACATTCAGTACTTC. Its coded protein is CASSLRAPAGNIQYF.